This T cell receptor (beta chain) was sequenced for a study of blood T cells in healthy people across ages. The authors ran a second PCR of about 6 to 11 cycles using a sample-barcoded 5' primer and a J-beta primer mix. Each CDR3 protein is one row after TCRdb ran MiXCR on the 5' RACE reads. The sample carries about 1.6 million distinct CDR3 sequences, about 35% recorded once. Every participating donor contributed around 9.5 milliliters of peripheral blood through a draw. This CDR3 spans 18 amino acids. Germline CDR1 is MGHRA and CDR2 is YSYEKL. After removal of 4 bases from V and 0 bases from J, the junction contained 11 bases not matched to a gene. Details on this clonotype: Its specificity is unknown.

Findings and limits, study-wide: The study lacked donor CMV status, which possibly confounded expanded clonotype changes. Estimates drawn from one million T cells were deemed to understate diversity. Naive and antigen-experienced cells could not be conclusively compared, given unsorted PBMCs.

This sequence joins TRBV4-1 and TRBJ1-2, with 10 nucleotides matching TRBD1. This receptor was identified in a woman in her thirties in good health. Sequencing was carried out using blood. CDR3 bases: TGCGCCAGCAGCCCCAAAGACAGGGGGCCCGAAGCTAACTATGGCTACACCTTC. This translates into CASSPKDRGPEANYGYTF.